Sequencing of this T cell receptor beta chain was carried out in a study of T cell repertoires in cytomegalovirus infection. The CDR3 length is 15 residues. Germline CDR1 is SGHTA and CDR2 is FQGNSA. V shed 2 bases, J shed 3 bases, and the junction held 6 bases outside the gene matches. TCRdb reanalysed the reads using MiXCR and keeps one entry per CDR3 protein. The data hold 350,000 to 550,000 distinct CDR3 sequences, with approximately 30% observed a single time. Concerning this clonotype: Possible read error: a much larger clone is one base away. A read error is likely, as this CDR3 ends without the conserved phenylalanine or tryptophan.

This chain connects TRBV7-2 to TRBJ2-7; 8 bases are a match to TRBD1. The source is a human donor in good health (CMV status not recorded). Some clones in this sample may be carry-over from other donors' samples. The specimen sequenced was PBMCs. The CDR3 region has the DNA TGTGCCAGCAGCTTACGGACAGGGCTTATCTACGAGCAGTACTTA. It yields the protein CASSLRTGLIYEQYL.